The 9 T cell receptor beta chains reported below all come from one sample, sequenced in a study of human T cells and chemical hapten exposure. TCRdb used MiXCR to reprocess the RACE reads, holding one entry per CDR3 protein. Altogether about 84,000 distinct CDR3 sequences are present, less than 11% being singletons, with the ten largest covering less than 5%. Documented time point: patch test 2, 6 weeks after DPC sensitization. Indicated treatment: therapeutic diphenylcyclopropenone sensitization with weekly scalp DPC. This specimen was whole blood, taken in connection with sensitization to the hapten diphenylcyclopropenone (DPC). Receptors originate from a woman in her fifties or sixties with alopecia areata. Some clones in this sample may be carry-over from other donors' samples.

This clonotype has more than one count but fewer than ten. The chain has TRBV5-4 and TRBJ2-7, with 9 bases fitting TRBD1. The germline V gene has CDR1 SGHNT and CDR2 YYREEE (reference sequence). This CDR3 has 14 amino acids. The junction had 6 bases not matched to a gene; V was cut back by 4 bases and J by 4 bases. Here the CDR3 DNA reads TGTGCCAGCAGCGCCAGACAGGGGGGGTACGAGCAGTACTTC. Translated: CASSARQGGYEQYF. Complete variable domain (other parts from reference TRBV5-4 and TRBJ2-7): ETGVTQSPTHLIKTRGQQVTLRCSSQSGHNTVSWYQQALGQGPQFIFQYYREEENGRGNFPPRFSGLQFPNYSSELNVNALELDDSALYLCASSARQGGYEQYFGPGTRLTVT.

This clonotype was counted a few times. In DNA, the CDR3 is TGTGCCAGCAGCTTGGTAGCGGGAGGTCAAGAGACCCAGTACTTC. As protein: CASSLVAGGQETQYF. V usage is TRBV5-4 and J usage is TRBJ2-5, with 10 bases matching TRBD2. CDR1 SGHNT and CDR2 YYREEE come from the germline V gene (reference sequence). This CDR3 has 15 amino acids. The junction had 1 base not matched to a gene; V was cut back by 0 bases and J by 2 bases. The entire variable domain, with the rest obtained from reference TRBV5-4 and TRBJ2-5, is as follows: ETGVTQSPTHLIKTRGQQVTLRCSSQSGHNTVSWYQQALGQGPQFIFQYYREEENGRGNFPPRFSGLQFPNYSSELNVNALELDDSALYLCASSLVAGGQETQYFGPGTRLLVL.

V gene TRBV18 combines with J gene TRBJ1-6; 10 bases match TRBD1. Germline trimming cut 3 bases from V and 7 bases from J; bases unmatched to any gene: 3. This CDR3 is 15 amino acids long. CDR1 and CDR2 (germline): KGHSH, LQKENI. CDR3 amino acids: CASSPSGQGNSPLHF. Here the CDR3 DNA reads TGTGCCAGCTCACCCTCGGGACAGGGGAATTCACCCCTCCACTTT.

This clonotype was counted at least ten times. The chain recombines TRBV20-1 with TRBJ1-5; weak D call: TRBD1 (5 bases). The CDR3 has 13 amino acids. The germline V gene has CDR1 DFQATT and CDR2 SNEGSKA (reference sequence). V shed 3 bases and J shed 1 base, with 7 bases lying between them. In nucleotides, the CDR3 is TGCAGTGCTAGGGGGGTGAGCAATCAGCCCCAGCATTTT. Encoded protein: CSARGVSNQPQHF.

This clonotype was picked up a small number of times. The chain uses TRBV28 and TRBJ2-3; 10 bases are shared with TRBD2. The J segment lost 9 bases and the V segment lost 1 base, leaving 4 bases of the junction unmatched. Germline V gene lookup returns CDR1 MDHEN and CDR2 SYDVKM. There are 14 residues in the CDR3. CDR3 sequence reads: CASSLYSGGETQYF. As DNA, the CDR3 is TGTGCCAGCAGTTTATACAGCGGGGGGGAGACGCAGTATTTT.

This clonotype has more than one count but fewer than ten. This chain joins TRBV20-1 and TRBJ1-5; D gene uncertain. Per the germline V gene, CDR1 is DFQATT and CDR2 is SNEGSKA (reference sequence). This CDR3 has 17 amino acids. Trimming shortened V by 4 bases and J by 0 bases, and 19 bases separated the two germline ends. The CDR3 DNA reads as TGCAGTGCTAAGCGCGGAGGGATCTGGGATAGCAATCAGCCCCAGCATTTT. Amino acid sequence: CSAKRGGIWDSNQPQHF.

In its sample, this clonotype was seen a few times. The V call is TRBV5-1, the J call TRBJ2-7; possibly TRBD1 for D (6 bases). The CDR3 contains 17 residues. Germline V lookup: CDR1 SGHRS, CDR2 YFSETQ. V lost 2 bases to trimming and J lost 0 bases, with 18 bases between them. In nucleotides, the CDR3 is TGCGCCAGCAGCTTTATAGACAGGCTCGGTAACTCCTACGAGCAGTACTTC. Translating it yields CASSFIDRLGNSYEQYF. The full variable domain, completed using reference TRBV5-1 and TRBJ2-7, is KAGVTQTPRYLIKTRGQQVTLSCSPISGHRSVSWYQQTPGQGLQFLFEYFSETQRNKGNFPGRFSGRQFSNSRSEMNVSTLELGDSALYLCASSFIDRLGNSYEQYFGPGTRLTVT.

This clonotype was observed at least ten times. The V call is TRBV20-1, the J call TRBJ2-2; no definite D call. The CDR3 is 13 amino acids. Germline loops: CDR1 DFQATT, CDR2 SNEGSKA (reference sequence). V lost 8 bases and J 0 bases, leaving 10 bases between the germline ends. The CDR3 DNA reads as TGCAGTCTACTGAGGCCGAACACCGGGGAGCTGTTTTTT. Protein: CSLLRPNTGELFF.

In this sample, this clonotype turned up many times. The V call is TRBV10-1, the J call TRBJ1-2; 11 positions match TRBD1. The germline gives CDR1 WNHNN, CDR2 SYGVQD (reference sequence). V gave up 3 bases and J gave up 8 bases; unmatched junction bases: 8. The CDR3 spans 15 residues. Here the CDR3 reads CASSERTGGLEGYTF. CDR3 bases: TGCGCCAGCAGTGAAAGGACAGGGGGCCTGGAAGGCTACACCTTC.